The entry below gives a single T cell receptor (beta chain) sequence along with its context. The antigen remains undetermined. The sample originates from a study of shared clonotypes between healthy human individuals. Regarding the study as a whole: At large depth, rarefaction still showed sorted-subset sequencing to be incomplete. A reduction in generation probabilities was seen for non-shared clonotypes relative to those shared by all four donors.

TCRdb keeps only in-frame clones here, not all; method: immunoSEQ multiplex PCR. The sample has about 670,000 clones, approximately 75% seen once; the top ten hold about 1.8%. The germline V gene encodes CDR1 SEHNR and CDR2 FQNEAQ (reference sequence). J gave up 9 bases and V 5 bases, and 14 bases lay outside the gene matches. The CDR3 runs 16 residues. This receptor was identified in a woman aged 25 to 39 in good health. V gene TRBV7-9 combines with J gene TRBJ2-1; 9 bases fit TRBD2. Input material: memory CD4+ T cells sorted from blood. Described subset: CD45RA-negative fraction. The CDR3 sequence is CASSPRGAGGPVEQFF. CDR3 DNA sequence: TGTGCCAGCAGCCCGAGGGGGGCGGGAGGGCCGGTTGAGCAGTTCTTC.